This is a list of T cell receptor beta chains from one sample in a study of early T cells in non-severe SARS-CoV-2 infection. TCRdb used MiXCR to reprocess the 5' RACE reads, holding one entry per CDR3 protein. The table has some 34,000 distinct CDR3 sequences, approximately 8.9% seen once. The material sequenced was whole blood. These receptors were obtained from an adult who was a healthcare worker with PCR-confirmed SARS-CoV-2 infection or an uninfected control (not recorded which). Both conserved end residues are part of each CDR3. Each record gives: D gene, clone size, J gene, V gene, CDR3 protein, CDR3 DNA. A D gene is named only where the DNA matches it firmly. Size is stated for part of the rows, as once, few or many counts, or as a class when the clone is expanded.

TRBD1,many,TRBJ1-1,TRBV18,CASSRDRETTEAFF,TGTGCCAGCTCAAGGGACAGGGAAACCACTGAAGCTTTCTTT
TRBD1,many,TRBJ2-7,TRBV25-1,CASSGWDSPYEQYF,TGTGCCAGCAGTGGCTGGGACAGCCCCTACGAGCAGTACTTC
-,few,TRBJ2-3,TRBV12-3/TRBV12-4,CASSTDILPSTDTQYF,TGTGCCAGCAGTACTGACATTTTACCTAGCACAGATACGCAGTATTTT
-,-,TRBJ1-1,TRBV4-3,CASSQELGTLNTEAFF,TGCGCCAGCAGCCAAGAGCTCGGGACATTGAACACTGAAGCTTTCTTT
-,-,TRBJ2-3,TRBV29-1,CSLTQVGADTQYF,TGCAGCCTGACACAGGTGGGGGCAGATACGCAGTATTTT
-,many,TRBJ2-1,TRBV12-3/TRBV12-4,CASSFRFTSYNEQFF,TGTGCCAGCAGTTTTCGTTTTACCTCCTACAATGAGCAGTTCTTC
-,many,TRBJ2-5,TRBV7-9,CASSLQGPGETQYF,TGTGCCAGCAGCCTACAGGGACCAGGGGAGACCCAGTACTTC
-,many,TRBJ1-5,TRBV6-1,CASRRYRDSNQPQHF,TGTGCCAGCAGACGATACAGGGATAGCAATCAGCCCCAGCATTTT
-,many,TRBJ1-2,TRBV9,CASSAVALRGLKNGYTF,TGTGCCAGCAGCGCTGTCGCTCTCAGGGGCCTGAAGAATGGCTACACCTTC
TRBD1,few,TRBJ2-2,TRBV3-1,CASSQGGTGGTGELFF,TGTGCCAGCAGCCAAGGAGGGACAGGGGGCACCGGGGAGCTGTTTTTT
-,many,TRBJ1-1,TRBV7-6,CASSPAGTLNTEAFF,TGTGCCAGCAGTCCGGCGGGGACACTGAACACTGAAGCTTTCTTT
-,few,TRBJ2-7,TRBV7-2,CASSFTPSGNEQYF,TGTGCCAGCAGCTTTACCCCCTCTGGGAACGAGCAGTACTTC
-,few,TRBJ1-4,TRBV19,CASDSWGEKLFF,TGTGCCAGCGACAGTTGGGGGGAAAAACTGTTTTTT
TRBD1,-,TRBJ1-1,TRBV6-2/TRBV6-3,CASRRTGFEAFF,TGTGCCAGCAGGCGGACAGGCTTTGAAGCTTTCTTT
-,many,TRBJ1-2,TRBV5-1,CASSLEEATIYGYTF,TGCGCCAGCAGCTTGGAGGAGGCGACCATCTATGGCTACACCTTC
-,many,TRBJ1-1,TRBV12-3/TRBV12-4,CASSFQGLNTEAFF,TGTGCCAGCAGTTTTCAGGGCCTGAACACTGAAGCTTTCTTT
TRBD1,many,TRBJ1-1,TRBV6-6,CASSYIPRGQGDTEAFF,TGTGCCAGCAGTTACATCCCACGGGGTCAGGGGGACACTGAAGCTTTCTTT
TRBD1,-,TRBJ1-4,TRBV19,CASLHRDRARSEKLFF,TGTGCCAGTTTACACCGGGACAGAGCCCGCTCCGAAAAACTGTTTTTT
-,-,TRBJ2-3,TRBV11-2,CASSLVGTSTDTQYF,TGTGCCAGCAGCTTAGTGGGGACTAGCACAGATACGCAGTATTTT
TRBD1,medium-sized,TRBJ2-1,TRBV6-4,CASSPGQGGYNEQFF,TGTGCCAGCAGTCCCGGACAGGGAGGATACAATGAGCAGTTCTTC
TRBD1,many,TRBJ2-6,TRBV5-1,CASSFNRDRTSGANVLTF,TGCGCCAGCAGCTTTAATCGGGACAGGACTTCTGGGGCCAACGTCCTGACTTTC
-,once,TRBJ1-2,TRBV2,CASRPFLAGYTF,TGTGCCAGCAGACCATTCCTGGCAGGCTACACCTTC
-,few,TRBJ2-1,TRBV5-6,CASSLLAYEQFF,TGTGCCAGCAGCTTACTTGCCTATGAGCAGTTCTTC
-,few,TRBJ2-6,TRBV10-3,CAISRDPNYSGANVLTF,TGTGCCATCAGCCGGGATCCTAATTACTCTGGGGCCAACGTCCTGACTTTC
-,few,TRBJ1-6,TRBV28,CASSPSTGNNSPLHF,TGTGCCAGCAGTCCGTCGACGGGAAATAATTCACCCCTCCACTTT
TRBD1,-,TRBJ2-3,TRBV4-1,CASSQDLGRGHADTQYF,TGCGCCAGCAGCCAAGATCTCGGCAGGGGGCACGCAGATACGCAGTATTTT
-,many,TRBJ2-7,TRBV28,CASTHYQDTYEQYF,TGTGCCAGCACTCACTATCAGGACACCTACGAGCAGTACTTC
-,many,TRBJ2-3,TRBV6-2/TRBV6-3,CASSRGLGTDTQYF,TGTGCCAGCAGTAGGGGCCTTGGCACAGATACGCAGTATTTT
-,once,TRBJ2-7,TRBV4-1,CASSQVGSYEQYF,TGCGCCAGCAGCCAAGTGGGATCCTACGAGCAGTACTTC